These 5 T cell receptor beta chains were sequenced from one sample in a study of CD8+CD57+ T cells in acquired aplastic anemia. CDR3 and TCR beta VDJ profiling relied on genomic DNA as the template. From the reads, TCRdb called clonotypes with MiXCR, one entry per CDR3 protein. The sample has around 150,000 distinct CDR3 sequences, 65% to 75% seen once. For sequencing, patients were chosen who had shown expansion of CD8+CD57+ cells by flow cytometry. The specimen was sorted CD4+, CD8+, or CD8+CD57+ T cells (not recorded which) from PBMCs. These receptors all stem from a human donor with aplastic anemia.

This clonotype was detected many times. The chain links TRBV20-1 to TRBJ2-7; TRBD2 aligns across 12 bases. This CDR3 region has 18 residues. Germline CDR1 DFQATT, CDR2 SNEGSKA (reference sequence). The J segment lost 7 bases and the V segment lost 0 bases, leaving 16 bases of the junction unmatched. The CDR3 DNA follows: TGCAGTGCTAGAGATGAAGGGCTAGCGGGAGGGGAGGCTCGGGAGCAGTACTTC. It codes for CSARDEGLAGGEAREQYF.

The chain is built from TRBV24-1 and TRBJ1-6; no clear D gene. CDR3 length: 20 amino acids. Germline V gene sequence: CDR1 KGHDR, CDR2 SFDVKD. V shed 5 bases and J shed 8 bases, with 30 bases lying between them. CDR3 nucleotide sequence: TGTGCCACCAGTGGAAACCCGGACTCACAGACGGCCATATGTGATTCACCCCTCCACTTT. The encoded protein is CATSGNPDSQTAICDSPLHF.

The DNA for the CDR3 is TGTGCCAGCAGGATTTCACAGAACGCTAACTATGGCTACACCTTC. Its translation: CASRISQNANYGYTF. The chain is built from TRBV7-2 and TRBJ1-2, with unresolved D. The ends were cut back, 6 bases at V and 0 bases at J, with 14 bases in the middle. This CDR3 contains 15 residues. The germline CDR1 and CDR2 sequences are SGHTA and FQGNSA.

The V and J genes are TRBV11-2 and TRBJ2-2; D gene ambiguous. V dropped 5 bases and J dropped 9 bases, with 13 bases sitting between them. The CDR3 contains 13 residues. Per the germline V gene, CDR1 is SGHAT and CDR2 is FQNNGV. CDR3 protein: CASSPAGPWELFF. CDR3 nucleotide sequence: TGTGCCAGCAGCCCGGCAGGCCCGTGGGAGCTGTTTTTT.

This chain links TRBV2 with TRBJ2-5; D possibly matches TRBD1 or TRBD2 (5 bases each). The germline V gene encodes CDR1 SNHLY and CDR2 FYNNEI. V was pared by 3 bases and J by 2 bases, with 13 bases between. The CDR3 covers 15 residues. CDR3 bases: TGTGCCAGCAGTGACGGGACGGGCAGTCAAGAGACCCAGTACTTC. Translated: CASSDGTGSQETQYF.